One sample yielded the 11 T cell receptor beta chains listed below, sequenced in a study of Ad26.COV2.S vaccination and SARS-CoV-2 variants. Clones were read by immunoSEQ multiplex PCR, and TCRdb kept only the in-frame ones, dropping some. The sample includes some 640,000 clones, 89% of them seen just once. The sample's treatment: some 20 received Ad26.COV2.S at low or high dose, single or two shots; about 5 received placebo; per-sample allocation not given. It was on day 63 after the first vaccine or placebo injection that samples were taken. The specimen comprised peripheral blood, sampled in a trial of Ad26.COV2.S vaccine versus placebo. The source is a person aged 18-60 years who received the Ad26.COV2.S COVID-19 vaccine or a placebo.

A note on this clone: Other nucleotide sequences in the sample specify the same CDR3. This chain joins TRBV7-2 and TRBJ2-1; a weak D match, TRBD2 (7 bases). V lost 3 bases and J lost 1, with 10 bases in between. Per germline, CDR1 SGHTA and CDR2 FQGNSA. The CDR3 is made up of 15 amino acids. For the CDR3, the DNA is TGTGCCAGCAGCTTGGAGGGGGGGTCCTACAATGAGCAGTTCTTC. This gives the protein CASSLEGGSYNEQFF.

The DNA of the CDR3 is TGTGCCAGTAGTATAGAGCGGGGGACCTACAATGAGCAGTTCTTC. This codes for CASSIERGTYNEQFF. The rearrangement uses TRBV19 and TRBJ2-1, with 7 bases matching TRBD2. The CDR3 sequence is 15 residues long. The junction had 1 base not matched to a gene; V was cut back by 0 bases and J by 2 bases. Germline V CDR1 and CDR2: LNHDA, SQIVND (reference sequence).

This rearrangement joins TRBV4-1 to TRBJ2-7, with 10 bases identical to TRBD2. Germline trimming cut 1 base from V and 0 bases from J; bases unmatched to any gene: 6. Germline CDR1 reads MGHRA; CDR2 reads YSYEKL. This CDR3 has 17 amino acids. Here the CDR3 reads CASSQVASGGLSYEQYF. Here the CDR3 DNA reads TGCGCCAGCAGCCAAGTGGCTAGCGGGGGTCTCTCCTACGAGCAGTACTTC.

This clone showed up just once. V and J are TRBV3-1 (or the pseudogene TRBV3-2) and TRBJ2-1; unclear D gene. Germline loops: CDR1 LGHDT, CDR2 YNNKEL (reference sequence). Trimming left V 3 bases short and J 7 bases short, with 7 bases between. The CDR3 consists of 12 residues. The chain's CDR3 is CASSHPGNEQFF. In DNA form, the CDR3 reads TGTGCCAGCAGCCATCCCGGGAATGAGCAGTTCTTC.

The rearrangement joins TRBV5-8 to TRBJ2-2; D gene unclear. Looked up from germline, CDR1 is SGHTS and CDR2 is YDEGEE. The CDR3 sequence is 13 residues long. The V end lost 6 bases, the J end lost 7 bases, and 13 bases lay between the germline ends. CDR3 nucleotide sequence: TGTGCCAGCAACTCCCAGGTCGACGGGGAGCTGTTTTTT. This encodes CASNSQVDGELFF. Full variable domain (rest looked up from reference TRBV5-8 and TRBJ2-2): EAGVTQSPTHLIKTRGQQATLRCSPISGHTSVYWYQQALGLGLQFLLWYDEGEERNRGNFPPRFSGRQFPNYSSELNVNALELEDSALYLCASNSQVDGELFFGEGSRLTVL.

This chain joins TRBV3-1 (or the pseudogene TRBV3-2) and TRBJ2-1; 10 nucleotides match TRBD1. CDR3 size: 16 residues. V lost 1 base to trimming and J lost 3 bases; unmatched junction nucleotides: 3. Germline V CDR1 and CDR2: LGHDT, YNNKEL (reference sequence). The CDR3: CASSQGDRGYYNEQFF. CDR3 bases: TGTGCCAGCAGCCAAGGGGACAGGGGCTACTACAATGAGCAGTTCTTC.

This chain joins TRBV5-6 and TRBJ1-2; 10 bases line up with TRBD1. The trim removed 0 bases at V and 6 bases at J, leaving 11 bases unmatched. Per the germline V gene, CDR1 is SGHDT and CDR2 is YYEEEE. The length of the CDR3 is 17 residues. CDR3: CASSLARDRDRGHGYTF. In DNA form, the CDR3 reads TGTGCCAGCAGCTTGGCCCGAGACCGTGACAGGGGGCATGGCTACACCTTC. Together with reference TRBV5-6 and TRBJ1-2, the CDR3 gives the full variable domain: DAGVTQSPTHLIKTRGQQVTLRCSPKSGHDTVSWYQQALGQGPQFIFQYYEEEERQRGNFPDRFSGHQFPNYSSELNVNALLLGDSALYLCASSLARDRDRGHGYTFGSGTRLTVV.

This clone has just one count. This sequence joins TRBV7-6 and TRBJ2-1, with a weak D call TRBD2 (6 bases). Germline CDR1 reads SGHVS; CDR2 reads FNYEAQ. This CDR3 comprises 17 residues. V was trimmed by 2 bases and J by 0 bases, leaving 14 bases between them. The CDR3 DNA follows: TGTGCCAGCAGCTTATATCAGGCGGGAAGCTCCTACAATGAGCAGTTCTTC. This translates into CASSLYQAGSSYNEQFF.

The chain couples TRBV7-2 to TRBJ1-6; D gene uncertain. CDR1 SGHTA and CDR2 FQGNSA come from the germline V gene. V lost 5 bases and J 5 bases, leaving 10 bases between the germline ends. CDR3 size: 14 residues. DNA of the CDR3: TGTGCCAGCAGCCCCGGGAGTAATAATTCACCCCTCCACTTT. Residues: CASSPGSNNSPLHF.

This clone was seen a single time. This chain uses TRBV19 with TRBJ1-1; D ambiguous. This CDR3 spans 15 amino acids. Trimming took off 3 bases at V and 1 base at J, with 12 bases between the two ends. CDR1 and CDR2 from the germline V gene are LNHDA and SQIVND (reference sequence). The CDR3 here is CASSIGGSPNTEAFF. In nucleotides, the CDR3 is TGTGCCAGTAGTATTGGCGGCAGCCCGAACACTGAAGCTTTCTTT.

The V gene is TRBV6-6, the J gene TRBJ1-2, with TRBD1 matching 9 bases. V shed 7 bases and J 8 bases; nucleotides not matched to a gene: 5. This CDR3 is 12 amino acids long. Germline V gene sequence: CDR1 MNHNY, CDR2 SVGAGI (reference sequence). In DNA form, the CDR3 reads TGTGCCAGCACCACGACAGGGGGAGGCTACACCTTC. Translation: CASTTTGGGYTF.